Each of the 14 T cell receptor beta chains below was sequenced from the same sample in a study of cytomegalovirus exposure and HLA in healthy donors. The table came from immunoSEQ multiplex PCR; TCRdb's copy has only in-frame clones and leaves some out. Of roughly 100,000 clones listed, 85% to 95% are singletons. Specimen: PBMCs. All receptors derive from a woman younger than 35 in good health and CMV-seronegative.

The chain links TRBV10-2 to TRBJ2-7; D is perhaps TRBD2 (5 bases). CDR1 and CDR2 (germline): WSHSY, SAAADI. The CDR3 length is 12 residues. Trimming left V 11 bases short and J 0 bases short, with 11 bases between. CDR3 residues: CAVRADSYEQYF. CDR3 in DNA: TGCGCCGTCCGAGCGGACTCCTACGAGCAGTACTTC.

The chain uses TRBV6-6 and TRBJ1-2; D may be TRBD1 (6 bases). The CDR3 runs to 14 residues. V was shortened by 6 bases and J by 5 bases, with 16 bases between the two germline ends. CDR1 MNHNY and CDR2 SVGAGI come from the germline V gene (reference sequence). CDR3 coding DNA: TGTGCCAGCAGAAAAATGACAGGCTTATATGGCTACACCTTC. Amino acids: CASRKMTGLYGYTF.

This rearrangement joins TRBV19 to TRBJ2-7; the match to TRBD1 covers 10 bases. Germline CDR1 is LNHDA and CDR2 is SQIVND (reference sequence). Germline trimming cut 7 bases from V and 2 bases from J; bases unmatched to any gene: 5. CDR3 length equals 14 residues. This CDR3 is CASTRTGGTYEQYF. The CDR3 bases are TGTGCCAGTACCCGGACAGGGGGAACCTACGAGCAGTACTTC.

The chain couples TRBV5-1 to TRBJ2-3; D possibly corresponds to TRBD1 (6 bases). This CDR3 has 14 amino acids. V was pared by 7 bases and J by 2 bases, with 14 bases between. Germline V lookup: CDR1 SGHRS, CDR2 YFSETQ. CDR3 sequence: CASLRDTYTDTQYF. CDR3 DNA: TGCGCCAGCCTCCGGGACACCTACACAGATACGCAGTATTTT.

This clone was seen once. In DNA, the CDR3 is TGTGCCACCAGCATGGGACAGATCTCCTACGAGCAGTACTTC. Protein sequence: CATSMGQISYEQYF. J is TRBJ2-7 and V is TRBV15; 7 nucleotides align to TRBD1. The CDR3 consists of 14 residues. Trimming removed 4 bases from V and 0 bases from J; junction bases left unmatched: 3. Looked up from germline, CDR1 is LNHNV and CDR2 is YYDKDF (reference sequence).

The rearrangement links TRBV30 to TRBJ1-5, with D unclear. This CDR3 region has 13 residues. Trimming took 1 base from V and 7 from J, leaving 11 bases between them. CDR1 and CDR2 (germline): GTSNPN, SVGIG (reference sequence). CDR3 protein: CAWSDGWEQPQHF. The CDR3 bases are TGTGCCTGGAGTGACGGGTGGGAGCAGCCCCAGCATTTT.

The rearrangement links TRBV25-1 to TRBJ1-2; D possibly corresponds to TRBD1 (5 bases). CDR1 and CDR2 (germline): MGHDK, SYGVNS. V lost 2 bases to trimming and J lost 6 bases, with 13 bases between them. The CDR3 runs to 14 residues. CDR3 coding DNA: TGTGCCAGCAGTGAACTTGGTCCACAGGATGGCTACACCTTC. Amino acid sequence: CASSELGPQDGYTF.

This chain joins TRBV9 and TRBJ2-3, with TRBD1 matching 8 bases. Germline V gene sequence: CDR1 SGDLS, CDR2 YYNGEE. CDR3 length: 15 amino acids. V shed 3 bases and J 2 bases; nucleotides not matched to a gene: 5. CDR3 nucleotides: TGTGCCAGCAGCGCGATGACAGGGGTCACAGATACGCAGTATTTT. Protein sequence: CASSAMTGVTDTQYF.

The gene calls are TRBV5-1 and TRBJ2-5; TRBD2 agrees at 13 bases. The CDR3 spans 16 residues. The germline V gene has CDR1 SGHRS and CDR2 YFSETQ. V lost 4 bases to trimming and J lost 5 bases; unmatched junction nucleotides: 8. The CDR3 protein is CASSEGLAGLLETQYF. The CDR3 DNA reads as TGCGCCAGCAGCGAGGGACTAGCGGGGCTTCTGGAGACCCAGTACTTC.

The chain recombines TRBV13 with TRBJ2-5; 9 bases line up with TRBD1. This CDR3 comprises 14 residues. After removal of 1 base from V and 5 bases from J, the junction contained 2 bases not matched to a gene. Germline CDR1 and CDR2: PRHDT and FYEKMQ (reference sequence). This CDR3 reads CASSLAGQGETQYF. CDR3 in DNA: TGTGCCAGCAGCTTAGCGGGACAGGGCGAGACCCAGTACTTC.

The chain has TRBV11-2 and TRBJ2-1; 9 positions agree with TRBD1. The germline V gene encodes CDR1 SGHAT and CDR2 FQNNGV. The CDR3 totals 14 residues. Trimming cost V 5 bases and J 7 bases; bases outside gene matches: 6. The CDR3 is CASSGPGQGNEQFF. Here the CDR3 DNA reads TGTGCCAGCAGCGGACCGGGACAGGGTAATGAGCAGTTCTTC.

J is TRBJ2-7 and V is TRBV30; D is unresolved. V lost 0 bases and J lost 2, with 8 bases in between. Germline CDR1 is GTSNPN and CDR2 is SVGIG (reference sequence). This CDR3 has 13 amino acids. The CDR3 DNA follows: TGTGCCTGGAGTGTCGGCAGCGCCTACGAGCAGTACTTC. Its protein is CAWSVGSAYEQYF.

V gene TRBV12-2 combines with J gene TRBJ2-1; the DNA was not compared with TRBD1, the D call given in the table. TRBV12-2 is a recognized pseudogene. The CDR3 has 17 amino acids. CDR3 coding DNA: TGTGCAAGTCGCTTAGGCCTTCCGGGACAGTCCTACAATGAGCAGTTCTTC. It is translated as CASRLGLPGQSYNEQFF.

The genes are TRBV5-8 and TRBJ2-7; 10 bases map to TRBD2. CDR1 and CDR2 (germline): SGHTS, YDEGEE. V was pared by 4 bases and J by 4 bases, with 11 bases of the junction left unmatched. This CDR3 has 16 residues. In nucleotides, the CDR3 is TGTGCCAGCAGCCGAACGGGGCGAGCGGGAGGGTACGAGCAGTACTTC. Translation gives CASSRTGRAGGYEQYF.